A single sample is the source of the 9 T cell receptor beta chains below, sequenced in a study of Ad26.COV2.S vaccination and SARS-CoV-2 variants. Libraries were prepared by immunoSEQ multiplex PCR; TCRdb keeps only in-frame clonotypes and omits some of them. The sample yields some 350,000 clones, 90% to 95% seen once. The sequences come from peripheral blood, collected after recovery from COVID-19. These receptors originate from a human donor who had recovered from COVID-19.

This chain connects TRBV7-9 to TRBJ1-5, with D unresolved. Deletions cut 1 base from V and 5 bases from J, with 12 bases between. Germline V gives CDR1 SEHNR, CDR2 FQNEAQ (reference sequence). The CDR3 runs to 15 residues. The CDR3 coding sequence is TGTGCCAGCAGCTTAGGGGCAGGAATTTATCAGCCCCAGCATTTT. Protein product: CASSLGAGIYQPQHF. The full variable domain, rest sourced from reference TRBV7-9 and TRBJ1-5, is DTGVSQNPRHKITKRGQNVTFRCDPISEHNRLYWYRQTLGQGPEFLTYFQNEAQLEKSRLLSDRFSAERPKGSFSTLEIQRTEQGDSAMYLCASSLGAGIYQPQHFGDGTRLSIL.

The chain recombines TRBV6-2 or TRBV6-3 with TRBJ2-7; a weak D match, TRBD1 (5 bases). This CDR3 is built from 13 residues. Germline lookup yields CDR1 MNHEY and CDR2 SVGEGT. V was trimmed by 5 bases and J by 4 bases, leaving 12 bases between them. The CDR3 protein is CASSRAGLYEQYF. The CDR3 region has the DNA TGTGCCAGCAGTAGGGCAGGGCTGTACGAGCAGTACTTC.

J is TRBJ2-1 and V is TRBV6-2 or TRBV6-3; 10 bases match TRBD2. This CDR3 is built from 15 residues. The germline gives CDR1 MNHEY, CDR2 SVGEGT. V lost 6 bases and J lost 4; bases outside the gene matches: 6. The CDR3 is CASSRSGGVYNEQFF. In DNA, the CDR3 is TGTGCCAGCAGCCGGAGCGGGGGGGTTTACAATGAGCAGTTCTTC.

The chain couples TRBV7-2 to TRBJ1-1, with 8 bases identical to TRBD1. CDR1 and CDR2 from the germline V gene are SGHTA and FQGNSA. This CDR3 contains 17 residues. Losses at the gene ends were 4 bases for V and 4 bases for J; bases not matched to a gene: 14. CDR3 region: CASSSSVWQGASTEAFF. As DNA, the CDR3 is TGTGCCAGCAGCTCATCCGTTTGGCAGGGGGCGAGCACTGAAGCTTTCTTT. Full variable domain (remainder filled in from reference TRBV7-2 and TRBJ1-1): GAGVSQSPSNKVTEKGKDVELRCDPISGHTALYWYRQSLGQGLEFLIYFQGNSAPDKSGLPSDRFSAERTGGSVSTLTIQRTQQEDSAVYLCASSSSVWQGASTEAFFGQGTRLTVV.

The rearrangement uses TRBV5-3 and TRBJ2-1; D is possibly TRBD2 (6 bases). TRBV5-3 is classed as an ORF, of uncertain function. This CDR3 comprises 15 residues. The V and J ends lost 6 bases and 0 bases respectively, with 13 bases between them. This CDR3 reads CARTLAASSYNEQFF. CDR3 sequence (DNA): TGTGCCAGAACCTTAGCGGCCAGCTCCTACAATGAGCAGTTCTTC.

This clone occurred a few times. The rearrangement joins TRBV10-2 to TRBJ1-2; D unresolved. Between the trimmed V and J ends, which lost 0 bases and 0 bases, there was a span of 8 bases. The CDR3 totals 15 residues. CDR1 WSHSY and CDR2 SAAADI come from the germline V gene. The CDR3: CASSESIRTNYGYTF. In DNA form, the CDR3 reads TGCGCCAGCAGTGAGTCGATCCGAACTAACTATGGCTACACCTTC.

The chain carries TRBV25-1 and TRBJ2-1; 7 bases match TRBD1. The germline CDR1 and CDR2 sequences are MGHDK and SYGVNS. CDR3 length equals 12 residues. The trim removed 10 bases at V and 4 bases at J, leaving 4 bases unmatched. CDR3 sequence (DNA): TGTGCCACCCAGACAGGGTACAATGAGCAGTTCTTC. Translating it yields CATQTGYNEQFF.

V gene TRBV9 combines with J gene TRBJ1-2; D is unresolved. V was trimmed by 2 bases and J by 1 base, leaving 9 bases between them. CDR3 length: 14 residues. Germline CDR1 SGDLS, CDR2 YYNGEE. The CDR3 DNA reads TGTGCCAGCAGCGTCGGAGTCCTTAACTATGGCTACACCTTC. Translated: CASSVGVLNYGYTF.

J is TRBJ2-1 and V is TRBV5-6, with D perhaps being TRBD1 or TRBD2 (5 bases each). V was trimmed by 5 bases and J by 4 bases, leaving 13 bases between them. Germline CDR1 and CDR2: SGHDT and YYEEEE. The CDR3 contains 14 residues. The CDR3 here is CASSPGTAYNEQFF. For the CDR3, the DNA is TGTGCCAGCAGTCCCGGGACCGCTTACAATGAGCAGTTCTTC.